The rows below give T cell receptor beta chains drawn from one sample of a study of T cells after yellow fever vaccination. TCRdb independently ran MiXCR on the 5' RACE reads; one entry per CDR3 protein. The sample has approximately 260,000 distinct CDR3 sequences; roughly 5.6% are singletons. The sequenced sample was CD4+ T cells sorted from PBMCs, obtained on the day of the yellow fever booster vaccination. These receptors all stem from a man between 18 and 35 years old who received the YFV17D yellow fever vaccine. Both conserved end residues are part of each CDR3. A D gene is named only where the DNA matches it firmly. Clone sizes are given selectively: once, few, many, or a class where the clone is expanded.

TRBJ2-5 NA TRBV6-2/TRBV6-3 14 TRBD1 TGTGCCAGCAGTTACTGGACAGGGCGGGAGACCCAGTACTTC CASSYWTGRETQYF
TRBJ2-3 few TRBV9 16 TRBD2 TGTGCCAGCAGCGTAGGCCCTAGCGGGAGCACAGATACGCAGTATTTT CASSVGPSGSTDTQYF
TRBJ2-2 many TRBV7-9 14 NA TGTGCCAGCAGCTTGAGGGGGTCGTCCGGGGAGCTGTTTTTT CASSLRGSSGELFF
TRBJ2-2 NA TRBV19 15 NA TGTGCCAGTAGTCAACGGGGTGGGGACACCGGGGAGATGTTTTTT CASSQRGGDTGEMFF
TRBJ1-2 NA TRBV6-6 19 NA TGTGCCAGCAGTTACTCGATCGGGATACAGCGCTCCGCGAACTATGGCTACACCTTC CASSYSIGIQRSANYGYTF
TRBJ1-1 few TRBV4-1 13 NA TGCGCCAGCAGCCAAGGGTGGGCACCCGCAGCTTTCTTT CASSQGWAPAAFF
TRBJ1-5 NA TRBV28 16 TRBD1 TGTGCCAGCAGTCCCTCAGGACAGGGCCTCAATCAGCCCCAGCATTTT CASSPSGQGLNQPQHF
TRBJ1-1 few TRBV7-2 12 NA TGTGCCAGCAGCTTAACTATGGAGGAAGCTTTCTTT CASSLTMEEAFF
TRBJ1-5 many TRBV27 13 NA TGTGCCAGCAGTTTATCGGCGTATCAGCCCCAGCATTTT CASSLSAYQPQHF
TRBJ1-5 NA TRBV4-3 15 NA TGCGCCAGCAGCCAAGATAGGGCGGCCAATCAGCCCCAGCATTTT CASSQDRAANQPQHF
TRBJ2-5 many TRBV5-5 16 TRBD2 TGTGCCAGCAGCTATGAACGAGCGGGGGCGCAAGAGACCCAGTACTTC CASSYERAGAQETQYF
TRBJ1-1 many TRBV7-2 14 NA TGTGCCAGCAGCTTAGGCGGGGCTTTCAGAGAAGCTTTCTTT CASSLGGAFREAFF
TRBJ1-2 many TRBV29-1 14 TRBD1 TGCAGCGTGGAAAGGGACAGGGGGAGCTATGGCTACACCTTC CSVERDRGSYGYTF